The present T cell receptor beta chain was sequenced within a study of control samples from healthy donors and cancer patients. The assay was immunoSEQ multiplex PCR, and TCRdb's table has in-frame clones only and misses some. The sample lists some 410,000 clones, approximately 90% occurring once. CDR1 and CDR2 (germline): KGHSH, LQKENI. Trimming removed 3 bases at V and 1 base at J, with 12 bases between. The CDR3 extends over 15 amino acids. The TCR was taken from a man aged 35-49 years with head and neck cancer. The sequenced sample was PBMCs. This chain connects TRBV18 to TRBJ1-1; D possibly corresponds to TRBD1 (6 bases). The DNA of the CDR3 is TGTGCCAGCTCACCTCCGGGGGGGGCGAACACTGAAGCTTTCTTT. Translation: CASSPPGGANTEAFF.